This T cell receptor (beta chain) was documented in a study of CD4 T cells in relation to SARS-CoV-2 and coronaviruses (dated by TCRdb to the early 2020s). Study-level background: Using patient-derived lymphoblastoid cell lines, the shared crossreactive spike epitopes were mapped to their HLA restriction. Memory CD4+ T cell crossreactivity between SARS-CoV-2 and common cold coronavirus spike proteins was assessed at the TCR clonotype level in the study. For other donors in the study, expansion assays were sequenced with a different, Illumina-based TCR-beta assay. Samples from three pre-COVID donors and the naive versus memory experiments were sequenced with the Adaptive Biotechnologies TCR-sequencing kit; other data were Illumina-based.

The paper's findings and limits, for the study overall: Because no donor provided both pre-pandemic and post-infection samples, tracing the source of pre-existing responses was limited. Around three fifths of donors had memory CD4+ clonotypes that crossrecognized SARS-CoV-2 and at least one common cold coronavirus spike. Crossreactivity analysis centred on spike protein, so crossreactivity against other viral proteins was not assessed. Naive versus memory sequencing indicated the assay detects memory recall responses rather than primary responses primed during culture. The study was limited by small numbers of patients and tested TCRs. Crossreactive clones showed significantly weaker SARS-CoV-2-driven expansion than monoreactive clones, consistent with antigenic imprinting.

A remark on this clone: Its specific antigen is unknown. No base qualities exist here, and no much larger clone lies one base off it.

CD4+ T cells from unexposed donors were collected before the COVID-19 pandemic (2011-2018). Naive and memory CD4+ T cells were separated from cryopreserved PBMCs through CD4 enrichment, which was followed by EasySep naive CD4+ T cell enrichment. Leukapheresis product for the unexposed donors was purchased commercially. Ficoll-Paque PLUS gradient centrifugation was used to isolate PBMCs from either whole blood or leukapheresis product. PBMCs were either cryopreserved at -140 degrees C or used fresh in the expansion assay. The QIAamp Micro DNA Kit was used to extract genomic DNA from the CD4+ T cells. From the cysteine up to the phenylalanine, the CDR3 has a length of 14 residues. Only the CDR3 DNA stays, 42 bases, in frame from base 1. V has 8 bases trimmed and J has 3 bases trimmed; junction bases matching no gene number 10. CDR1 KGHSH and CDR2 LQKENI are derived from the germline V gene. DNA from uncultured naive and memory CD4+ T cells underwent immunoSEQ TCR-beta sequencing at deep resolution. As for the authors' bioinformatics: Preprocessing removed nonproductive sequences and CDR3s not starting with C, not ending with F or W, or shorter than 7 amino acids. Cultured and uncultured naive and memory CD4+ repertoires were searched for previously identified spike- and CEF-reactive CDR3s. Pairwise Levenshtein distance, computed with the stringdist R package after three terminal residues were trimmed from each end, was used as the measure of CDR3 homology. Drawn from immuneACCESS, this table holds only the in-frame rearrangements with V and J called that TCRdb kept. Clones are partly lost; checked studies trace under half to an unresolved V gene and leave the rest unexplained. The V and J calls and clone size are taken from that table; D and trimming were inferred from the DNA. The sample table shows roughly 61,000 clones, and roughly 85% are seen once. About 1.3% of the sample goes to the ten largest clones.

Rearrangement joined TRBV18 to TRBJ2-7, and TRBD1 matches 7 of the central bases. Source material: memory CD4+ T cells from PBMCs. What this sample's cell subset or site label stands for: memory (non-naive) CD4+ T cells. This receptor was taken from a human donor in good health. The CDR3 in this case is CASTPGTVVYEQYF. The sequenced DNA is TGTGCCAGCACCCCCGGGACAGTTGTCTACGAGCAGTACTTC. This CDR3, with the reference TRBV18 and TRBJ2-7 proteins standing in past its ends, gives the full variable domain NAGVMQNPRHLVRRRGQEARLRCSPMKGHSHVYWYRQLPEEGLKFMVYLQKENIIDESGMPKERFSAEFPKEGPSILRIQQVVRGDSAAYFCASTPGTVVYEQYFGPGTRLTVT.